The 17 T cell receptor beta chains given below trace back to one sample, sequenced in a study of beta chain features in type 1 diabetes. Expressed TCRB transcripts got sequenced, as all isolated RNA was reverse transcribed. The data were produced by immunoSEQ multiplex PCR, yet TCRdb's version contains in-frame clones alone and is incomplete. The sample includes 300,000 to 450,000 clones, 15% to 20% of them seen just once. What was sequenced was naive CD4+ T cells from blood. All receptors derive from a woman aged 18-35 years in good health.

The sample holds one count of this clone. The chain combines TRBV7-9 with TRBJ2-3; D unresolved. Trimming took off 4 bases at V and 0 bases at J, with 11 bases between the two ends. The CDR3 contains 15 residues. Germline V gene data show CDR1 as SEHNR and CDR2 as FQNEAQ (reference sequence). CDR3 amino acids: CASSSRQTSTDTQYF. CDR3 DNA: TGTGCCAGCAGCTCCAGACAAACTAGCACAGATACGCAGTATTTT.

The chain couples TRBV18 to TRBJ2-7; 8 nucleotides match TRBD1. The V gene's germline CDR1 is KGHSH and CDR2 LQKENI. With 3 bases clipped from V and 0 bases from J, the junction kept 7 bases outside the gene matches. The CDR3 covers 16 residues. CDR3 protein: CASSPISTGGSYEQYF. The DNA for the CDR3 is TGTGCCAGCTCACCTATCAGTACAGGGGGCTCCTACGAGCAGTACTTC.

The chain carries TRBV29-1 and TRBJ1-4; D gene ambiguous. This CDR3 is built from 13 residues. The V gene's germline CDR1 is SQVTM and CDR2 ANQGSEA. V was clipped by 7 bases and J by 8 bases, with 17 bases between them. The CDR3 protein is CSAVHGVGEKLFF. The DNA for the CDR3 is TGCAGCGCCGTACACGGGGTAGGCGAAAAACTGTTTTTT.

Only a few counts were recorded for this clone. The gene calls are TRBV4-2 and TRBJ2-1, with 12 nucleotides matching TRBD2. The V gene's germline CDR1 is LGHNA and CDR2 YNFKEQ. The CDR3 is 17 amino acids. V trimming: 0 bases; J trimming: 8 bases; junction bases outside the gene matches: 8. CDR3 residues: CASSQDMASGRAYEQFF. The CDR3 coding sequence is TGTGCCAGCAGCCAAGATATGGCTAGCGGGAGGGCCTATGAGCAGTTCTTC.

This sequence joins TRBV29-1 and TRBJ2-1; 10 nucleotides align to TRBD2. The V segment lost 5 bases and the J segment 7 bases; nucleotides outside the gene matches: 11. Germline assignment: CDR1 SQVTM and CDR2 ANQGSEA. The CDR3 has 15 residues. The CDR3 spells CSVYSGRIFGNEQFF. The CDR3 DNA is TGCAGCGTTTATAGCGGGAGGATCTTTGGAAATGAGCAGTTCTTC.

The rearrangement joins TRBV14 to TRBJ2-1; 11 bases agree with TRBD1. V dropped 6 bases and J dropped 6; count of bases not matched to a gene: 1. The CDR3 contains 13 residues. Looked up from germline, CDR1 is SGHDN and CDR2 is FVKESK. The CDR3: CASRGQGVNEQFF. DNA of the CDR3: TGTGCCAGCAGGGGACAGGGGGTCAATGAGCAGTTCTTC. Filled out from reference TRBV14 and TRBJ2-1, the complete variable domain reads EAGVTQFPSHSVIEKGQTVTLRCDPISGHDNLYWYRRVMGKEIKFLLHFVKESKQDESGMPNNRFLAERTGGTYSTLKVQPAELEDSGVYFCASRGQGVNEQFFGPGTRLTVL.

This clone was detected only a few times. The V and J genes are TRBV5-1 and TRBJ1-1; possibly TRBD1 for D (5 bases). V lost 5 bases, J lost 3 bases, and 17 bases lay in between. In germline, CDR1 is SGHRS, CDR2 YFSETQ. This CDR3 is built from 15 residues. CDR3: CASSVRGRGDTEAFF. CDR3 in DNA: TGCGCCAGCAGTGTGCGGGGACGCGGGGACACTGAAGCTTTCTTT.

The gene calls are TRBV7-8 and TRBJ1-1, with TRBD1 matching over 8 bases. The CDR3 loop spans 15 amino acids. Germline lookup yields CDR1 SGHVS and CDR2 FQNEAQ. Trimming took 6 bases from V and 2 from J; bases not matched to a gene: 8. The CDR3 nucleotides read TGTGCCAGCAGACGGGGGACAGGATTTAACACTGAAGCTTTCTTT. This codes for CASRRGTGFNTEAFF.

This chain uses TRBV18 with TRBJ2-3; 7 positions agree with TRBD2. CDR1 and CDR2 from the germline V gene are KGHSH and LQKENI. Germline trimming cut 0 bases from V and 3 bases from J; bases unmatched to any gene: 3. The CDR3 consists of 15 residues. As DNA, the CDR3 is TGTGCCAGCTCACCACCGCTAGCGGTTACAGATACGCAGTATTTT. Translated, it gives CASSPPLAVTDTQYF.

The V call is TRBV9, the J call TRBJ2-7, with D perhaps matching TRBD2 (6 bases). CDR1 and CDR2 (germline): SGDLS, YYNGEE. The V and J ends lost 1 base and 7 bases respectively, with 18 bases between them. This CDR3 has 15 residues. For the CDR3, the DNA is TGTGCCAGCAGCGTATCCGGGACTGGGGATAGGGAGCAGTACTTC. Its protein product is CASSVSGTGDREQYF.

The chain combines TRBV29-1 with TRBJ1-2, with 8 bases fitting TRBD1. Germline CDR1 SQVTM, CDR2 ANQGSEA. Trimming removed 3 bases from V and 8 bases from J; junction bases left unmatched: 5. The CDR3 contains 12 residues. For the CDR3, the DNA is TGCAGCGTTGAGGACAGGGTGAAGGGCTACACCTTC. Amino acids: CSVEDRVKGYTF.

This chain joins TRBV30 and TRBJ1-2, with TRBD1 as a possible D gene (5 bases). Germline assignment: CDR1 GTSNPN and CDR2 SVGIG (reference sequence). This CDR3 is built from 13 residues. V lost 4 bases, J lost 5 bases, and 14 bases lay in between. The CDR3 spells CAWTGFEEYGYTF. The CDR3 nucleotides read TGTGCCTGGACAGGGTTTGAAGAGTATGGCTACACCTTC.

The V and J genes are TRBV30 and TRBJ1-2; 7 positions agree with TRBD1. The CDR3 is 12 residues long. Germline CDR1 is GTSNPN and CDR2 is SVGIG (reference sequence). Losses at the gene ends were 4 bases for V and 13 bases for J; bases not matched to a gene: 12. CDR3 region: CAWTGFHRGPTF. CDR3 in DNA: TGTGCCTGGACAGGGTTTCACAGGGGTCCCACCTTC. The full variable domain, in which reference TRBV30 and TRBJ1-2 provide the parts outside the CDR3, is SQTIHQWPATLVQPVGSPLSLECTVEGTSNPNLYWYRQAAGRGLQLLFYSVGIGQISSEVPQNLSASRPQDRQFILSSKKLLLSDSGFYLCAWTGFHRGPTFGSGTRLTVV.

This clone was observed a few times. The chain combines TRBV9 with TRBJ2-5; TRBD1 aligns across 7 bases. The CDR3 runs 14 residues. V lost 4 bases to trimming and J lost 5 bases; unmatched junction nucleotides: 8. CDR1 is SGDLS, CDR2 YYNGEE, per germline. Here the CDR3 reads CASSLTGYRETQYF. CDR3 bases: TGTGCCAGCAGCTTGACAGGGTACCGGGAGACCCAGTACTTC.

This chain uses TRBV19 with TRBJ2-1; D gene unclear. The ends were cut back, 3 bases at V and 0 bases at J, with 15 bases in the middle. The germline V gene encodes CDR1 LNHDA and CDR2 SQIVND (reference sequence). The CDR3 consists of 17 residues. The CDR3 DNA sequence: TGTGCCAGTAGTATGATCGGCCAGGTGAGCTCCTACAATGAGCAGTTCTTC. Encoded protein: CASSMIGQVSSYNEQFF. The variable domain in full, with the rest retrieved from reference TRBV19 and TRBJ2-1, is DGGITQSPKYLFRKEGQNVTLSCEQNLNHDAMYWYRQDPGQGLRLIYYSQIVNDFQKGDIAEGYSVSREKKESFPLTVTSAQKNPTAFYLCASSMIGQVSSYNEQFFGPGTRLTVL.

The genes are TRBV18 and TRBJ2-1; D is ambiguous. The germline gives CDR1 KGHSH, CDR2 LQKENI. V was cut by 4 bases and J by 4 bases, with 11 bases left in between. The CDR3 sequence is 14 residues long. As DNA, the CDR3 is TGTGCCAGCTCACTACAGACGGATTACAATGAGCAGTTCTTC. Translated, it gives CASSLQTDYNEQFF.

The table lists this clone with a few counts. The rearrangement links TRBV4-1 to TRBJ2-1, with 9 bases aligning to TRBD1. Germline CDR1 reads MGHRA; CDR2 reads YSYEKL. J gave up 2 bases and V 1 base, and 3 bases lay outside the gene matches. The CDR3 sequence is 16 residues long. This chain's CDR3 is CASSQVGDRAYNEQFF. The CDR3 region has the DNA TGCGCCAGCAGCCAAGTGGGGGACAGGGCCTACAATGAGCAGTTCTTC.